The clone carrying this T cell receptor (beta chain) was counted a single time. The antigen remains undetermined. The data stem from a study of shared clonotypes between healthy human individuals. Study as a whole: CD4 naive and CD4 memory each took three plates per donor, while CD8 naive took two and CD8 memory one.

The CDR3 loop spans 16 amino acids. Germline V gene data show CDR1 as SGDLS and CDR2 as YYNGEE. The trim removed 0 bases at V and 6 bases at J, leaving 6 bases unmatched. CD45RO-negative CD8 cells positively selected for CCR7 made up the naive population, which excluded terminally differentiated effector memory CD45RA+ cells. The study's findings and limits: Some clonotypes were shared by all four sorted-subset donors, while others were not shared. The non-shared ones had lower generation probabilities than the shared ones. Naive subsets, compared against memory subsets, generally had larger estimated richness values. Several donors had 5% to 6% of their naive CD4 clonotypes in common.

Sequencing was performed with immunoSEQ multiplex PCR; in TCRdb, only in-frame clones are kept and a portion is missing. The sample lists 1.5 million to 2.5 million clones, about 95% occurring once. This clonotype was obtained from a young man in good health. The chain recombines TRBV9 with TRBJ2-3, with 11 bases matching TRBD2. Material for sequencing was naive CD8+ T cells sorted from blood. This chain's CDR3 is CASSVASPSGRDTQYF. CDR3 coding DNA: TGTGCCAGCAGCGTAGCCTCTCCTAGCGGGAGGGATACGCAGTATTTT.